This entry lists 2 T cell receptor beta chains sequenced from one sample in a study of blood T cells in healthy people across ages. Combining a sample-barcoded 5' primer with a J-beta primer mix, a second PCR ran for roughly 7 to 12 cycles. TCRdb reprocessed the 5' RACE reads via MiXCR and lists one record per CDR3 protein. The sample lists about 930,000 distinct CDR3 sequences, about 28% occurring once. The same data also contributed to another study, on T cells of mothers and their children.

Sequenced input: blood. The origin of the receptors is a middle-aged woman in good health.

The genes are TRBV29-1 and TRBJ2-7; no clear D gene. V gave up 5 bases and J gave up 0 bases, with 8 bases separating them. The CDR3 is 12 amino acids. The V gene's germline CDR1 is SQVTM and CDR2 ANQGSEA. In DNA, the CDR3 is TGCAGCGTTACCCGGTCCTCCTACGAGCAGTACTTC. Residues: CSVTRSSYEQYF.

This clonotype showed up just a few times. The rearrangement uses TRBV7-2 and TRBJ2-5; 8 positions agree with TRBD2. The germline CDR1 and CDR2 sequences are SGHTA and FQGNSA. The CDR3 covers 15 residues. Unmatched junction bases numbered 8, after V lost 3 bases and J lost 5 bases. The CDR3 is CASSFLGGATETQYF. DNA of the CDR3: TGTGCCAGCAGCTTCCTCGGGGGGGCGACGGAGACCCAGTACTTC.